Below, 8 T cell receptor beta chains from the same sample are listed, as sequenced in a study of CD8+CD57+ T cells in acquired aplastic anemia. Genomic DNA was employed as the template in profiling TCR beta VDJ and CDR3. Via MiXCR, TCRdb re-called the reads, giving one row per CDR3 protein. The table records approximately 380,000 distinct CDR3 sequences, 55% to 75% of them present only once. Sequencing input: sorted CD4+, CD8+, or CD8+CD57+ T cells (not recorded which) from PBMCs. Receptors were obtained from a human donor in good health, serving as a control.

The chain employs TRBV12-3 or TRBV12-4 and TRBJ1-5, with D possibly TRBD1 on 6 matching bases. Trimming shortened V by 6 bases and J by 5 bases, and 17 bases separated the two germline ends. The CDR3 consists of 15 residues. CDR3 region: CASSTLDSHYQPQHF. For the CDR3, the DNA is TGTGCCAGCAGCACACTGGACAGCCATTATCAGCCCCAGCATTTT.

Concerning this clonotype: The germline gene is not matched at one end of the junction; a read error may be the cause. The CDR3 DNA is TGTGCCAGCAGCGACGGCGAGCGGGGGACTGAAGGAGTCTTT. Residues: CASSDGERGTEGVF. The chain links TRBV9 to TRBJ1-1; a possible D gene is TRBD1 (5 bases). CDR1 and CDR2 (germline): SGDLS, YYNGEE. CDR3 length equals 14 residues.

The chain links TRBV12-5 to TRBJ2-5; a weak D match, TRBD1 (6 bases). CDR3 length: 14 amino acids. V was clipped by 3 bases and J by 1 base, with 9 bases between them. Germline lookup yields CDR1 LGHNT and CDR2 FRNRAP. In nucleotides, the CDR3 is TGTGCTAGTGGTTTACGGGACACCCAAGAGACCCAGTACTTC. It codes for CASGLRDTQETQYF. Complete variable domain (other parts from reference TRBV12-5 and TRBJ2-5): DARVTQTPRHKVTEMGQEVTMRCQPILGHNTVFWYRQTMMQGLELLAYFRNRAPLDDSGMPKDRFSAEMPDATLATLKIQPSEPRDSAVYFCASGLRDTQETQYFGPGTRLLVL.

This chain links TRBV20-1 with TRBJ2-1; D ambiguous. The CDR3 is 15 residues long. The V end was cut by 3 bases, the J end by 5 bases, with 17 bases between. The germline gives CDR1 DFQATT, CDR2 SNEGSKA (reference sequence). The CDR3 DNA reads TGCAGTGCTAGCGTCCCCGGAGATGTAAACAATGAGCAGTTCTTC. It specifies CSASVPGDVNNEQFF.

In this sample, this clonotype turned up many times. The CDR3 region has the DNA TGCGCCAGCAGCCTCCCGACAGGAACCAAAAACACCATATATTTT. It translates to CASSLPTGTKNTIYF. The J gene is TRBJ1-3, the V gene TRBV10-2, with a weak D call TRBD1 (6 bases). V lost 6 bases to trimming and J lost 6 bases, with 18 bases between them. Per germline, CDR1 WSHSY and CDR2 SAAADI. This CDR3 contains 15 residues.

The J gene is TRBJ2-2, the V gene TRBV15; D possibly corresponds to TRBD1 (5 bases). This CDR3 comprises 11 residues. Between the trimmed V and J ends, which lost 4 bases and 10 bases, there was a span of 7 bases. Germline V gene lookup returns CDR1 LNHNV and CDR2 YYDKDF (reference sequence). The CDR3 region has the DNA TGTGCCACCAGCACACAGGTGGAGCTGTTTTTT. It codes for CATSTQVELFF.

This clonotype was seen a handful of times. It may be a read error: a sequence one base away is much more abundant. This rearrangement joins TRBV29-1 to TRBJ2-4; 7 positions agree with TRBD1. Trimming cost V 4 bases and J 4 bases; bases outside gene matches: 4. Germline CDR1 reads SQVTM; CDR2 reads ANQGSEA. The CDR3 loop spans 13 amino acids. CDR3 sequence reads: CSVALTGKNIQYF. The CDR3 nucleotides read TGCAGCGTTGCTCTGACAGGGAAAAACATTCAGTACTTC.

Concerning this clonotype itself: At one end, the junction sequence differs from germline, possibly due to a read error. V and J are TRBV2 and TRBJ2-2; D possibly matches TRBD1 or TRBD2 (5 bases each). The CDR3 is made up of 14 amino acids. Germline CDR1 is SNHLY and CDR2 is FYNNEI. The CDR3 reads CASSAAEGTYGLFF. The CDR3 coding sequence is TGTGCCAGCAGTGCCGCAGAGGGGACCTATGGGCTGTTTTTC.